This T cell receptor (beta chain) is from a study of Graves' ophthalmopathy and Graves' hyperthyroidism. Turning to the study itself: Before any treatment, peripheral blood was taken at the initial diagnosis. General observations from the study: Most thyroid-expanded clonotypes exceeding 0.001 frequency were also found in blood. Its predictions of ophthalmopathy progression gave the model over 70% sensitivity and almost 75% specificity.

Aged 18 to 65, hyperthyroidism patients had new diagnoses of under 2 months' duration. This clonotype came up many times. Antigen specificity is unknown. Amplified TCR beta CDR3 regions were obtained using RNA transcripts as template. The library came from an HTBI-primed first-round RT-PCR and a second-round multiplex PCR. From the multiplex PCR reads, TCRdb called clonotypes with MiXCR, one entry per CDR3 protein. The sample lists about 380,000 distinct CDR3 sequences, approximately 15% occurring once. The germline CDR1 and CDR2 sequences are SGHRS and YFSETQ. V lost 4 bases, J lost 5 bases, and 5 bases stayed unmatched. CDR3 length equals 14 residues.

This chain connects TRBV5-1 to TRBJ2-7; TRBD1 aligns across 11 bases. The TCR comes from a woman between 18 and 29 years old with stable Graves' hyperthyroidism. Sequencing was performed on peripheral blood. CDR3 nucleotide sequence: TGCGCCAGCAGCCATGGACAGGGGGCTGACGAGCAGTACTTC. Its translation is CASSHGQGADEQYF.